This T cell receptor (beta chain) was found in a study of CD8 T cell repertoires and HIV-1 epitope variants (dated by TCRdb to 2019 to 2021). General notes on the study: In separate culture wells, T cells were stimulated with each of twenty-five peptides that represented autologous and known Gag and Nef epitope variants. Among the control conditions were a peptide pool of CMV, EBV and flu, the Ebola AY9 epitope serving as a negative control, and a well with no peptide. Three Gag epitope families and Nef HW9 and YT9 were included among the tested epitopes. Using the EasySep Human T Cell Enrichment Kit, T cells were enriched and then co-cultured with an equal number of autologous T cell-negative cells acting as antigen-presenting cells. For 9 to 11 days the cultures were kept in IMDM with gentamicin, and on days 3 and 7 half of the media was changed with IL-2, IL-7 and IL-15 added. An aliquot of 1M T cells was set aside as an uncultured baseline condition, separate from the 83 T cell cultures. A total of approximately 77 T cell cultures were run, with each culture condition performed in triplicate except for one peptide, which was performed in duplicate. General study outcomes and caveats: Under 10 antigen-specific TCR beta clonotypes were identified, of which over 5 appeared to be cross-reactive for autologous or known escape epitope variants. The assay could identify only TCR beta chains and pointed to proliferation in response to antigen, not to T cell function or cytokine profile. Roughly 5 clonotypes recognized the Nef KF9 family and one clonotype recognized the HW9 family, while no responses were seen to the TAALDMSHF plasma variant.

Worth noting for this clone: The antigen it recognizes is unknown. No quality values exist for individual bases; no much larger clone is one base distant.

The EasySep Human CD8+ T Cell Enrichment Kit was used on day 10 to isolate CD8+ T cells from every culture. The immunoSEQ platform was used to sequence TCR beta CDR3 regions at survey depth. The QIAamp DNA micro kit was used to extract genomic DNA from every cultured and uncultured CD8+ T cell population. As for how the authors treated the data: Samples with fewer than 5,000 productive reads were excluded, which removed about 6.5% of the roughly 75 HIV peptide-stimulated cultures. A MANAFEST web app trimmed sequences to CDR3 and removed nonproductive sequences, CDR3s under 5 amino acids, and those not starting C or ending F/W. Clonotypes were classified as antigen-specific only if expansion was observed in at least 2 of 3 replicates versus the no-peptide control at FDR 0.01, only within one epitope family. In addition, a specific clonotype needed a frequency at least fivefold higher than in wells stimulated with peptides from other epitope families. Here the immuneACCESS table is served through TCRdb, limited to in-frame sequences with V and J called. Missing clones are a known gap in these copies; in checked studies unresolved V genes cover under half, and the rest lacks a known reason. V, J and clone size reflect that table, while D and trimming were determined from the DNA. In this sample the table shows 5,100 or so clones, more than 60% of which occur a single time. The top ten hold roughly two fifths of the sample.

In the germline V gene (reference sequence), CDR1 corresponds to MNHEY and CDR2 to SMNVEV. V and J are truncated by 4 bases and 7 bases respectively, leaving an intervening sequence of 10 bases. Taken from cysteine to phenylalanine, the CDR3 has 13 residues. Of all the DNA, just the CDR3 is kept, 39 bases in frame from base 1. The TCR sequence derives from a male donor with HIV. Sequencing used cultured CD8+ T cells derived from PBMCs. The chain was built from TRBV27 and TRBJ2-2; no D segment can be confidently identified. The CDR3 reads as follows: CASSYEYFGELFF. The DNA is as follows: TGTGCCAGCAGTTATGAATACTTCGGGGAGCTGTTTTTT.